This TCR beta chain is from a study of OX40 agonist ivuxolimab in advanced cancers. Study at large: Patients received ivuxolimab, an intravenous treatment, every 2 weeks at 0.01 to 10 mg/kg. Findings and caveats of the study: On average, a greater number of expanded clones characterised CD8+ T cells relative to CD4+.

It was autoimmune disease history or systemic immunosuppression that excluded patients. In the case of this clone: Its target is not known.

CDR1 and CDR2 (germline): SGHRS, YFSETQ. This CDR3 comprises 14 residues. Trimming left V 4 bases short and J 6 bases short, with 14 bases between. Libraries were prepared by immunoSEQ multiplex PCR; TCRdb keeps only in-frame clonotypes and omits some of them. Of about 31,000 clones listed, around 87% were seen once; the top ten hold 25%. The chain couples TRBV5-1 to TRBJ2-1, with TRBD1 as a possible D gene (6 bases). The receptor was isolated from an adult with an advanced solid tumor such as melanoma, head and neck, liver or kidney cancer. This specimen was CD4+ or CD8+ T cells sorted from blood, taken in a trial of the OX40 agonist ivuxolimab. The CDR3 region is CASSVTTGSNEQFF. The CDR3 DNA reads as TGCGCCAGCAGCGTAACGACAGGCTCCAATGAGCAGTTCTTC.